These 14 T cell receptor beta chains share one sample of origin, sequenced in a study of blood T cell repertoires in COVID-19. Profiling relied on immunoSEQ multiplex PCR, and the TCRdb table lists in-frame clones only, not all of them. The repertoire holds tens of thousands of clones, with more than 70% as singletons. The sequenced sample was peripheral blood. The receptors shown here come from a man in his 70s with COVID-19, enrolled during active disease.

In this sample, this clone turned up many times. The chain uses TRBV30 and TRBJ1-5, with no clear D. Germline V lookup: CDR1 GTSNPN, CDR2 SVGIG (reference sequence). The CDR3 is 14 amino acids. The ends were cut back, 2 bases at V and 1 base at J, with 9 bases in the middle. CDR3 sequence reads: CAWSTLASNQPQHF. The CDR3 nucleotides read TGTGCCTGGAGTACGTTGGCCAGCAATCAGCCCCAGCATTTT. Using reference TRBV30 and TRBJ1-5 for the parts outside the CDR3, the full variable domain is SQTIHQWPATLVQPVGSPLSLECTVEGTSNPNLYWYRQAAGRGLQLLFYSVGIGQISSEVPQNLSASRPQDRQFILSSKKLLLSDSGFYLCAWSTLASNQPQHFGDGTRLSIL.

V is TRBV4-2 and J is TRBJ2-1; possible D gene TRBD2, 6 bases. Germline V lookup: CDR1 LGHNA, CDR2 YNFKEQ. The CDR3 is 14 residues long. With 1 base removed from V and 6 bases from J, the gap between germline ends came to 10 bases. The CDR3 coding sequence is TGTGCCAGCAGCCAAGTGATAGCGGCCAATGAGCAGTTCTTC. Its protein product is CASSQVIAANEQFF.

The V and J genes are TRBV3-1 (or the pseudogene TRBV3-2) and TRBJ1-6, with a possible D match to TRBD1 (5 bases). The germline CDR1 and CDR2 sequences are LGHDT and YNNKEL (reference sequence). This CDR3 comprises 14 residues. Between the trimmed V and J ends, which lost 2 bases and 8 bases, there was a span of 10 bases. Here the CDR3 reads CASSQNGRDSPLHF. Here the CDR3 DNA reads TGTGCCAGCAGCCAAAACGGCAGGGATTCACCCCTCCACTTT.

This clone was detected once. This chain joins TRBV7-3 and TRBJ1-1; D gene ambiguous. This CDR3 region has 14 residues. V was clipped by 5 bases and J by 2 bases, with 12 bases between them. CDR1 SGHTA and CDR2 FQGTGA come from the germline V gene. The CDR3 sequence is CASSLDIRNTEAFF. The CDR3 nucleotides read TGTGCCAGCAGCCTCGACATCAGAAACACTGAAGCTTTCTTT.

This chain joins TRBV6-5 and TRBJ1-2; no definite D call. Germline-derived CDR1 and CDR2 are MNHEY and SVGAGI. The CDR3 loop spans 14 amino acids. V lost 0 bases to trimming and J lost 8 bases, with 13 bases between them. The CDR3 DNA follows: TGTGCCAGCAGTTACTCAGGCAGGAATGGGGGCTACACCTTC. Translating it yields CASSYSGRNGGYTF.

The CDR3 here is CASSVGQGWMNTEAFF. The CDR3 bases are TGTGCCAGCAGCGTAGGACAGGGCTGGATGAACACTGAAGCTTTCTTT. The genes are TRBV9 and TRBJ1-1, with 7 bases that match TRBD1. Germline CDR1 and CDR2: SGDLS and YYNGEE. The CDR3 is made up of 16 amino acids. The J segment lost 0 bases and the V segment lost 0 bases, leaving 5 bases of the junction unmatched.

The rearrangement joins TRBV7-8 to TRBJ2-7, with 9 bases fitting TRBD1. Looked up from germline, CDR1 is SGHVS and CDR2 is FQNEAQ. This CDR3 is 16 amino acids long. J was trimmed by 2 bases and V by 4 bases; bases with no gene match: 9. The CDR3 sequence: CASSYREGTGPYEQYF. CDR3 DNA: TGTGCCAGCAGCTACCGTGAGGGGACAGGGCCCTACGAGCAGTACTTC.

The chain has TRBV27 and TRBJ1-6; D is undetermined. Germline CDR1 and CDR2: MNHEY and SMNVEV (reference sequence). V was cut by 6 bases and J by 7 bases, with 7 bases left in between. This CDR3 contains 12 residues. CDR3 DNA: TGTGCCAGCAGAGAGAGGAATTCACCCCTCCACTTT. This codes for CASRERNSPLHF.

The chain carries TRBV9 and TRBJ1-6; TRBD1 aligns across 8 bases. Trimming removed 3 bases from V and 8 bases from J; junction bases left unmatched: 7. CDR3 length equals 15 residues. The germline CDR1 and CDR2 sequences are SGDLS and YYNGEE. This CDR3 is CASSGTGSRDSPLHF. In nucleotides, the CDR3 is TGTGCCAGCAGCGGGACAGGGTCAAGAGATTCACCCCTCCACTTT. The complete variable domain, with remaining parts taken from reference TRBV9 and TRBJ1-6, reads DSGVTQTPKHLITATGQRVTLRCSPRSGDLSVYWYQQSLDQGLQFLIQYYNGEERAKGNILERFSAQQFPDLHSELNLSSLELGDSALYFCASSGTGSRDSPLHFGNGTRLTVT.

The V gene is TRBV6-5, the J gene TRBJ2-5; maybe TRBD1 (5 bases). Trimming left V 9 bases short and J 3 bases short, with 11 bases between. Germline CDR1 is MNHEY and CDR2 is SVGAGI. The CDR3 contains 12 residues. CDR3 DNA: TGTGCCAGGCGACAGTACGAAGAGACCCAGTACTTC. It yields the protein CARRQYEETQYF.

The CDR3 region has the DNA TGTGCCAGCAGCGGCAATAGGGAGGATAATGAAAAACTGTTTTTT. Its protein is CASSGNREDNEKLFF. The chain employs TRBV28 and TRBJ1-4; the D is unclear. The germline CDR1 and CDR2 sequences are MDHEN and SYDVKM. With 6 bases removed from V and 4 bases from J, the gap between germline ends came to 15 bases. This CDR3 has 15 residues.

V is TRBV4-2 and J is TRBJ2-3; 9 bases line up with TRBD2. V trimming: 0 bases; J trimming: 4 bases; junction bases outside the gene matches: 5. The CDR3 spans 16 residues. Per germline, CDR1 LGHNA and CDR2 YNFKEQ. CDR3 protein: CASSQDRSSGADTQYF. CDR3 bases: TGTGCCAGCAGCCAAGATAGGTCTAGCGGGGCAGATACGCAGTATTTT.

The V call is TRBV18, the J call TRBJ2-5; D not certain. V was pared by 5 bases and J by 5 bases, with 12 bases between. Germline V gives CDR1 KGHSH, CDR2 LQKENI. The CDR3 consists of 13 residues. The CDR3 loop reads CASSGPDRETQYF. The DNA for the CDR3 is TGTGCCAGCTCAGGGCCCGATCGGGAGACCCAGTACTTC.

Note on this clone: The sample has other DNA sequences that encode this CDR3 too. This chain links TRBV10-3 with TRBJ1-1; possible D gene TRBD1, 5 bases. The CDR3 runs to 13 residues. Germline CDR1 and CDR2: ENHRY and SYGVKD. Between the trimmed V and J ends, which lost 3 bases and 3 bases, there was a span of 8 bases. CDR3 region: CAISERGDTEAFF. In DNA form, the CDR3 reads TGTGCCATCAGTGAACGGGGGGACACTGAAGCTTTCTTT.